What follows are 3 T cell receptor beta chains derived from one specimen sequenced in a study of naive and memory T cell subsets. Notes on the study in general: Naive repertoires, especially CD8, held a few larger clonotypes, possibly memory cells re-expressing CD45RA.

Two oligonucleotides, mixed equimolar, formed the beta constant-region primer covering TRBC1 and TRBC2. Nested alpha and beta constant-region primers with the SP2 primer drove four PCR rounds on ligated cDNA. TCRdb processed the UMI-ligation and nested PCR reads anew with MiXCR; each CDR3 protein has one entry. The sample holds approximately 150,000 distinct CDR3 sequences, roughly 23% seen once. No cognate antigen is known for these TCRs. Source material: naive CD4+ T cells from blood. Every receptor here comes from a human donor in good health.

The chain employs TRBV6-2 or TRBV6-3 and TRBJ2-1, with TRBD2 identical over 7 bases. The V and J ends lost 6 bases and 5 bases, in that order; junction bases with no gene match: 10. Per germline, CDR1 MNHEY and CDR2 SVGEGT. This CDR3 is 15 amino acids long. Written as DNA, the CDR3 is TGTGCCAGCAGGAAAAGGACTAGTTTGAACAATGAGCAGTTCTTC. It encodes CASRKRTSLNNEQFF.

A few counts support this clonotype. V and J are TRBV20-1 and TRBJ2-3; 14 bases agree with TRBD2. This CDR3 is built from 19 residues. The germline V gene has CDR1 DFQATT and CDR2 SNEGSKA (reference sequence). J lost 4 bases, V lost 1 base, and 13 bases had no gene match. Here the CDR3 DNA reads TGCAGTGCTAGAGGCACCGGGACTAGCGGGAGATGGGGCCCAGATACGCAGTATTTT. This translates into CSARGTGTSGRWGPDTQYF.

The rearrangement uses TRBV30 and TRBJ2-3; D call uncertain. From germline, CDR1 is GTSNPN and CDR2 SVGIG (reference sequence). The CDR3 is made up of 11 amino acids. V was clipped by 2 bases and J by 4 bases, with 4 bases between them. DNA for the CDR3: TGTGCCTGGAGTAGGCCAGATACGCAGTATTTT. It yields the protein CAWSRPDTQYF. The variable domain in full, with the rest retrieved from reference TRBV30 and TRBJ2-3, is SQTIHQWPATLVQPVGSPLSLECTVEGTSNPNLYWYRQAAGRGLQLLFYSVGIGQISSEVPQNLSASRPQDRQFILSSKKLLLSDSGFYLCAWSRPDTQYFGPGTRLTVL.